One sample yielded the 12 T cell receptor beta chains listed below, sequenced in a study of blood T cells in healthy people across ages. Together with a sample-barcoded 5' primer, a J-beta primer mix was included in a second PCR lasting about 7 to 12 cycles. TCRdb independently ran MiXCR on the 5' RACE reads; one entry per CDR3 protein. Among fewer than 700,000 distinct CDR3 sequences, 47% were seen once, and the ten largest hold roughly 25%. Sequencing used blood. All receptors come from an elderly man in good health.

V and J are TRBV20-1 and TRBJ2-7; 12 bases are shared with TRBD2. Germline CDR1 and CDR2: DFQATT and SNEGSKA (reference sequence). After removal of 4 bases from V and 4 bases from J, the junction contained 11 bases not matched to a gene. The CDR3 covers 16 residues. The CDR3 reads CSAIPSSGRAGYEQYF. As DNA, the CDR3 is TGCAGTGCTATCCCTTCTAGCGGGAGGGCTGGTTACGAGCAGTACTTC.

The chain is built from TRBV7-2 and TRBJ2-3, with D unclear. The CDR3 covers 16 residues. CDR1 is SGHTA and CDR2 is FQGNSA in the germline V gene. With 1 base removed from V and 2 bases from J, the gap between germline ends came to 13 bases. CDR3 nucleotide sequence: TGTGCCAGCAGCTTAGGTAGCCACCACAACACAGATACGCAGTATTTT. It translates to CASSLGSHHNTDTQYF. The full variable domain, with the rest looked up from reference TRBV7-2 and TRBJ2-3, is GAGVSQSPSNKVTEKGKDVELRCDPISGHTALYWYRQSLGQGLEFLIYFQGNSAPDKSGLPSDRFSAERTGGSVSTLTIQRTQQEDSAVYLCASSLGSHHNTDTQYFGPGTRLTVL.

This clonotype is medium-sized. J is TRBJ1-1 and V is TRBV4-2, with D unresolved. Per germline, CDR1 LGHNA and CDR2 YNFKEQ. CDR3 length: 14 residues. V lost 6 bases and J 1 base, leaving 12 bases between the germline ends. The CDR3 DNA follows: TGTGCCAGCAGTCTTATCAGCGAGAACACTGAAGCTTTCTTT. Amino acid sequence: CASSLISENTEAFF.

The chain couples TRBV14 to TRBJ2-3, with TRBD2 matching 9 bases. V shed 1 base and J 2 bases; nucleotides not matched to a gene: 7. This CDR3 is 17 amino acids long. Germline lookup yields CDR1 SGHDN and CDR2 FVKESK. The CDR3 reads CASSQGRSGRTTDTQYF. For the CDR3, the DNA is TGTGCCAGCAGCCAAGGACGTAGCGGGAGAACCACAGATACGCAGTATTTT.

The chain joins TRBV4-2 to TRBJ1-5; maybe TRBD1 (5 bases). CDR1 and CDR2 from the germline V gene are LGHNA and YNFKEQ. The CDR3 spans 14 residues. Trimming shortened V by 5 bases and J by 11 bases, and 19 bases separated the two germline ends. The CDR3 DNA reads as TGTGCCAGCAGCGACAATGACCTGGGGGGTGCCCAGCATTTT. This translates into CASSDNDLGGAQHF.

This clonotype has a handful of counts. This sequence joins TRBV7-2 and TRBJ1-2; D perhaps matches TRBD1 (6 bases). V lost 1 base, J lost 5 bases, and 14 bases lay in between. Germline CDR1 is SGHTA and CDR2 is FQGNSA. The CDR3 has 15 amino acids. In DNA form, the CDR3 reads TGTGCCAGCAGCTTAGTAGTACAGGGAGATTATGGCTACACCTTC. Translating it yields CASSLVVQGDYGYTF.

This clonotype appeared a few times. J is TRBJ2-5 and V is TRBV5-1; tentative D call: TRBD2 (6 bases). Trimming took 0 bases from V and 4 from J, leaving 13 bases between them. CDR1 and CDR2 (germline): SGHRS, YFSETQ. The CDR3 sequence is 15 residues long. CDR3 coding DNA: TGCGCCAGCAGCTTGGCCGGACGAGCGGGAGAGACCCAGTACTTC. As protein: CASSLAGRAGETQYF.

The genes are TRBV29-1 and TRBJ2-7; TRBD1 aligns across 10 bases. The CDR3 extends over 13 amino acids. J was trimmed by 5 bases and V by 7 bases; bases with no gene match: 8. Germline CDR1 reads SQVTM; CDR2 reads ANQGSEA. The CDR3 sequence: CSALTGGEHEQYF. The CDR3 region has the DNA TGCAGCGCCTTGACAGGGGGCGAGCACGAGCAGTACTTC.

In the case of this clonotype: One end of the junction does not line up with germline, which may come from a read error. CDR3 sequence reads: CASSLGTGSDSPPHF. The DNA for the CDR3 is TGCGCCAGCAGCTTGGGGACAGGGTCCGATTCACCCCCCCACTTT. The chain recombines TRBV5-1 with TRBJ1-6, with 8 bases fitting TRBD1. This CDR3 has 15 amino acids. Germline assignment: CDR1 SGHRS and CDR2 YFSETQ.

The V and J genes are TRBV5-4 and TRBJ2-1, with 8 positions matching TRBD1. Looked up from germline, CDR1 is SGHNT and CDR2 is YYREEE (reference sequence). This CDR3 spans 16 amino acids. V gave up 4 bases and J gave up 1 base; unmatched junction bases: 7. This CDR3 is CASSRQGPSSYNEQFF. The CDR3 DNA sequence: TGTGCCAGCAGCCGACAGGGGCCTTCTTCCTACAATGAGCAGTTCTTC.

This clonotype came up many times. The gene calls are TRBV29-1 and TRBJ2-1, with 7 bases that match TRBD2. With 8 bases clipped from V and 3 bases from J, the junction kept 10 bases outside the gene matches. The CDR3 is made up of 14 amino acids. Germline CDR1 reads SQVTM; CDR2 reads ANQGSEA. CDR3 DNA sequence: TGCAGCACCGACGAAGCGGGATTCTACAATGAGCAGTTCTTC. Protein sequence: CSTDEAGFYNEQFF.

The genes are TRBV25-1 and TRBJ1-4; 8 positions agree with TRBD1. Germline V gene sequence: CDR1 MGHDK, CDR2 SYGVNS. CDR3 size: 16 residues. Trimming took 4 bases from V and 7 from J; bases not matched to a gene: 11. CDR3 in DNA: TGTGCCAGCAGTGTCCTGTCTCAGGGGGCGAGTGAAAAACTGTTTTTT. It translates to CASSVLSQGASEKLFF. Complete variable domain (other parts from reference TRBV25-1 and TRBJ1-4): EADIYQTPRYLVIGTGKKITLECSQTMGHDKMYWYQQDPGMELHLIHYSYGVNSTEKGDLSSESTVSRIRTEHFPLTLESARPSHTSQYLCASSVLSQGASEKLFFGSGTQLSVL.